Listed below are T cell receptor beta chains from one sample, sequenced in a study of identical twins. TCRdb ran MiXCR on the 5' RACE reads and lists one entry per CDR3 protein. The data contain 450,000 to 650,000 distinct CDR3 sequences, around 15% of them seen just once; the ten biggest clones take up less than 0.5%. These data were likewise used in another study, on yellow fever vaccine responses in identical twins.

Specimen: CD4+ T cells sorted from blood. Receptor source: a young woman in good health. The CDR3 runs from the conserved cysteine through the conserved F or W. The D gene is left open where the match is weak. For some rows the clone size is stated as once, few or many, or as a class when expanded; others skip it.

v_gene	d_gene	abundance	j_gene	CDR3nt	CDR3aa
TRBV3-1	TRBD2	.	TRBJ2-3	TGTGCCAGCAGCCAAGAGGCTAGCGGGGGCCTAGATACGCAGTATTTT	CASSQEASGGLDTQYF
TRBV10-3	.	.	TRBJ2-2	TGTGCCATCAGTGAGTCGTCGGGGTCCGGGGAGCTGTTTTTT	CAISESSGSGELFF
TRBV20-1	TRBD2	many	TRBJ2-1	TGCAGTGCTAGAGATAGTACTAGCGGGAGGAAGGAGCAGTTCTTC	CSARDSTSGRKEQFF
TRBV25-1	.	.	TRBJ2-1	TGTGCCAGCAGTAAACCGGAGGGACAGAGCTCCTACAATGAGCAGTTCTTC	CASSKPEGQSSYNEQFF
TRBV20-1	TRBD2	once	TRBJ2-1	TGCAGTGCTAGCCGCGGCGGAGGGAGGGATGAGCAGTTCTTC	CSASRGGGRDEQFF
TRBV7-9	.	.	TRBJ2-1	TGTGCCAGCAGCTTGCAGCGGCCTAACAATGAGCAGTTCTTC	CASSLQRPNNEQFF
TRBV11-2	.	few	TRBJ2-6	TGTGCCAGCAGCTTAGGAGGCGCAGGGACAAATAACGTCCTGACTTTC	CASSLGGAGTNNVLTF
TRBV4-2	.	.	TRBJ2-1	TGTGCCAGCAGCCTCGGACAGAAGGACGCTAAGGGCCTACGTAATGAGCAGTTCTTC	CASSLGQKDAKGLRNEQFF
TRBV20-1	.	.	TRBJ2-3	TGCAGTGCCCTAGTGGCAAGCACAGATACGCAGTATTTT	CSALVASTDTQYF
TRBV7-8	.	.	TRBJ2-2	TGTGCCAGCAGCCAGGACAGTATGAACACCGGGGAGCTGTTTTTT	CASSQDSMNTGELFF
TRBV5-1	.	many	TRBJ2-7	TGCGCCAGCAGCAAGGGCGATGCCTACGAGCAGTACTTC	CASSKGDAYEQYF
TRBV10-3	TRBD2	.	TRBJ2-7	TGTGCCATCAGTGGGGGACTAGCGGGAGCCTACGAGCAGTACTTC	CAISGGLAGAYEQYF
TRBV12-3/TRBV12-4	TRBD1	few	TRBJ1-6	TGTGCCAGCAGTTTAAGGTCGACAGGGTTAATGAGCTCCTATAATTCACCCCTCCACTTT	CASSLRSTGLMSSYNSPLHF
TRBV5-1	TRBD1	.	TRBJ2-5	TGCGCCAGCAGCTTGGGAGGGGACAGTCAAGAGACCCAGTACTTC	CASSLGGDSQETQYF
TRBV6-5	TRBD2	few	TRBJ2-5	TGTGCCAGCAGTTGGACTAGCGTAGGGACCCAGTACTTC	CASSWTSVGTQYF
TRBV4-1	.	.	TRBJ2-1	TGCGCCAGCAGCCAAGAAGGAGGGGGGCCTTACAATGAGCAGTTCTTC	CASSQEGGGPYNEQFF
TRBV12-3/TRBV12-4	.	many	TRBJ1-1	TGTGCCAGTCGAAATAGGTTGAACACTGAAGCTTTCTTT	CASRNRLNTEAFF
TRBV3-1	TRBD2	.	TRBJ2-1	TGTGCCAGCAGCCAGAGCGGGGGGGCCTTCAATGAGCAGTTCTTC	CASSQSGGAFNEQFF
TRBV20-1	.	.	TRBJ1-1	TGCAGTGCTAGAGATGGGCCCAAAGGGGGGGCTTTCTTT	CSARDGPKGGAFF
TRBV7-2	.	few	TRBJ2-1	TGTGCCAGCAGCTTAGCAGGGACCGTCGACAATGAGCAGTTCTTC	CASSLAGTVDNEQFF
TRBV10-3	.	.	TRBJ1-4	TGTGCCATCAGTGAGTCGTCCAGAGAGAATGAAAAACTGTTTTTT	CAISESSRENEKLFF
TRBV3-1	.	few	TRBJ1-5	TGTGCCAGCAGCCGCGGGGATCAGCCCCAGCATTTT	CASSRGDQPQHF
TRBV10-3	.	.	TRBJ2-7	TGTGCCATCAGTGGCTCAGGGTCTCCCTCCTACGAGCAGTACTTC	CAISGSGSPSYEQYF
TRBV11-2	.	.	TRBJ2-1	TGTGCCAGCAGCTTCCAAGCGGACCCCTCCTACAATGAGCAGTTCTTC	CASSFQADPSYNEQFF
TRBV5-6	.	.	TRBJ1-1	TGTGCCAGCAGCCCAACCCGACAGGCCACTGAAGCTTTCTTT	CASSPTRQATEAFF
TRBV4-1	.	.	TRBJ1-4	TGCGCCAGCAGCCAAGATGGGGGCAGGGGTGGAGAAAAACTGTTTTTT	CASSQDGGRGGEKLFF
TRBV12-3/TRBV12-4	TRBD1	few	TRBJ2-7	TGTGCCAGCAGTCACCGAGGACAGGGAAAACGGAACGAGCAGTACTTC	CASSHRGQGKRNEQYF
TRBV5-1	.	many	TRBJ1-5	TGCGCCAGCAGCTTGGGAGCGTATAGCAATCAGCCCCAGCATTTT	CASSLGAYSNQPQHF
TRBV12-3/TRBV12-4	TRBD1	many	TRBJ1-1	TGTGCCAGCAGCACAGGGGGACGAACTGAAGCTTTCTTT	CASSTGGRTEAFF
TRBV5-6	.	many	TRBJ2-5	TGTGCCAGCAGCCTAGGGCAGGCCCGGTACCAAGAGACCCAGTACTTC	CASSLGQARYQETQYF
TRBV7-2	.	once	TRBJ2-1	TGTACCAGCAGCTTAGCCTACAATGAGCAGTTCTTC	CTSSLAYNEQFF
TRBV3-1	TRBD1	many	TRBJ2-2	TGTGCCAGCAGCCTACAGGGGCGCACCGGGGAGCTGTTTTTT	CASSLQGRTGELFF
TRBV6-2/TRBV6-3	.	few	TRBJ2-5	TGTGCCAGCAGTTATGGGCAGCAGGGCCGGGAGACCCAGTACTTC	CASSYGQQGRETQYF
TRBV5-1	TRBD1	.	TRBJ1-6	TGCGCCAGCGGCCCGGGACAGGGAAATTCACCCCTCCACTTT	CASGPGQGNSPLHF
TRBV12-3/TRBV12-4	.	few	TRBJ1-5	TGTGCCAGCAGCTCTGACACGTTCAATCAGCCCCAGCATTTT	CASSSDTFNQPQHF
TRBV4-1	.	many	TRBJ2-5	TGCGCCAGCAGCTCCGGGACTTTCCAAGAGACCCAGTACTTC	CASSSGTFQETQYF
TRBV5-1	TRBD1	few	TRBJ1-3	TGCGCCAGCAGCTTGGTCCCGACAGGGTCGGGAAACACCATATATTTT	CASSLVPTGSGNTIYF
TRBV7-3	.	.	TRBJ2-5	TGTGCCAGCAGCTTAACGGCAAATGGTCGGAGAGAGACCCAGTACTTC	CASSLTANGRRETQYF
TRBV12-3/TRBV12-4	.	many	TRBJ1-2	TGTGCCAGCAGCTCAGACAGGAGCTATGGCTACACCTTC	CASSSDRSYGYTF
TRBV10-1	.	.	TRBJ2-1	TGCGCCAGCAGTGTAGACCCCTTAGGTGAGCAGTTCTTC	CASSVDPLGEQFF
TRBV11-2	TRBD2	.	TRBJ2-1	TGTGCCAGCAGCTTAACTAGCGGGAGATCCGATTACAATGAGCAGTTCTTC	CASSLTSGRSDYNEQFF
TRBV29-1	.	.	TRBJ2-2	TGCAGCGTTGTCTCACTACAGGTTGGGACTGCCGGGGAGCTGTTTTTT	CSVVSLQVGTAGELFF